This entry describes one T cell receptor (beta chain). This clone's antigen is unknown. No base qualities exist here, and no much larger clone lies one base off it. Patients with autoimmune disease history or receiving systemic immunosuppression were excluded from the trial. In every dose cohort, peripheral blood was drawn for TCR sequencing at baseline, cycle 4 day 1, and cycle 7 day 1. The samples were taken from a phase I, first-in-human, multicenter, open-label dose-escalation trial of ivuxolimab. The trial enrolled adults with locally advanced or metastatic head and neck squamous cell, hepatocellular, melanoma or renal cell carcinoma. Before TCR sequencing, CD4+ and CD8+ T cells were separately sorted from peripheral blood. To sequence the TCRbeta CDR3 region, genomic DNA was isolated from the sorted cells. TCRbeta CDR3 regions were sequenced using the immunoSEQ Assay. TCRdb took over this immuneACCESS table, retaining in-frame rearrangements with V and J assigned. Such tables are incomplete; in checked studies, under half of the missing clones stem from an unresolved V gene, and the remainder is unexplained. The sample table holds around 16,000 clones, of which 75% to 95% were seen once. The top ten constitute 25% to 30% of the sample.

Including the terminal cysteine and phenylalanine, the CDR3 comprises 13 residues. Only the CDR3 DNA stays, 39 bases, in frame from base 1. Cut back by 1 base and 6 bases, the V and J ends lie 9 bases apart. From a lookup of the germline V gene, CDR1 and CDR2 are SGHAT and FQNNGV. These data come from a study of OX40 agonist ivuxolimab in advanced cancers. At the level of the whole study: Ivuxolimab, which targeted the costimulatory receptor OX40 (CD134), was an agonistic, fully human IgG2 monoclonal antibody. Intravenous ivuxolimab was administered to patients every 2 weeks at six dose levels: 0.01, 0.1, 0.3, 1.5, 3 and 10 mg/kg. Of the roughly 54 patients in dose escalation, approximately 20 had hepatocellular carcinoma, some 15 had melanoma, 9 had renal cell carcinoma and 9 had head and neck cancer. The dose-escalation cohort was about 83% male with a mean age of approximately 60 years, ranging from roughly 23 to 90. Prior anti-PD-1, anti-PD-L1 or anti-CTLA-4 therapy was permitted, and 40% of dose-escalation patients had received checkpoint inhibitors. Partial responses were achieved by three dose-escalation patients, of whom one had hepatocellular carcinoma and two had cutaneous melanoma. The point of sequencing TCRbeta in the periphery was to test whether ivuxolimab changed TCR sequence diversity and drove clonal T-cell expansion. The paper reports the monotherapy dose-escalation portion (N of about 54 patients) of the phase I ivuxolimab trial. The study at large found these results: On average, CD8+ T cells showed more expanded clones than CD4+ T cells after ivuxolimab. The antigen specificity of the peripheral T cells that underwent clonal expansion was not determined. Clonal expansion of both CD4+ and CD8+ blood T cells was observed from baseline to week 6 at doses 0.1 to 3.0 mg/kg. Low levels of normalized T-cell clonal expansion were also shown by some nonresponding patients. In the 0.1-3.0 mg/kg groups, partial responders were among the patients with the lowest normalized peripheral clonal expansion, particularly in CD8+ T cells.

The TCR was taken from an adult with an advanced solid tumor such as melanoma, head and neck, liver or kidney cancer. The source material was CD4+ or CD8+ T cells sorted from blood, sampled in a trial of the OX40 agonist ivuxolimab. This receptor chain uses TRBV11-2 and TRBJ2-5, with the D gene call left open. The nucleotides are TGTGCCAGCAGCTTAGTTAGTTGGCAGACCCAGTACTTC. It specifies CASSLVSWQTQYF.